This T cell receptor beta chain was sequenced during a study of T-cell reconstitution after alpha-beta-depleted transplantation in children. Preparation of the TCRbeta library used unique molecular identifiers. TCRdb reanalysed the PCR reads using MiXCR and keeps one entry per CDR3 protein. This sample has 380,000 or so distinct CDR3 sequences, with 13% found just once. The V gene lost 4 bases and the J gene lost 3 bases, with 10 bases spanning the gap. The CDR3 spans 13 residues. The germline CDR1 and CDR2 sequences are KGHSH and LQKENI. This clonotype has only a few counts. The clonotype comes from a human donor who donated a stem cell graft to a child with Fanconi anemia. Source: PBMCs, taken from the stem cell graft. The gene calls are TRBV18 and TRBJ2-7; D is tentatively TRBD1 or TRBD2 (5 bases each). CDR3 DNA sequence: TGTGCCAGCTCACAGGGGAGAGGCTACGAGCAGTACGTC. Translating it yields CASSQGRGYEQYV.